This TCR beta chain came from a study of spatial heterogeneity in lung cancer. The presence of a unique molecular identifier marked each TCR cDNA molecule. A single record per CDR3 protein comes from TCRdb applying MiXCR to the 5' RACE reads. The sample lists roughly 7,000 distinct CDR3 sequences; roughly 6.4% were seen once. At least ten counts were recorded for this clonotype. The library was prepared for alpha chains; this beta chain is a stray read, so its frequency means little. Sample time point: sample taken at primary tumor resection. Without sorting, whole RNA was sequenced from tumor, nontumor lung or frozen PBMC. The sequences come from PBMCs, collected at surgery. This clonotype was sampled from a male donor with early-stage non-small cell lung cancer.

The CDR3 DNA reads as TGCGCCAGCAGCTTGGGGCAGGGTGTCTACGAGCAGTACTTC. Translating it yields CASSLGQGVYEQYF. V is TRBV5-1 and J is TRBJ2-7; TRBD1 is a possible D gene (5 bases). The CDR3 contains 14 residues. Looked up from germline, CDR1 is SGHRS and CDR2 is YFSETQ. V was trimmed by 0 bases and J by 3 bases, leaving 10 bases between them.